The clone carrying this T cell receptor beta chain was detected a few times. Its antigen is as yet unknown. CD4+ T cells that had been cultured provided DNA sequenced with the Oncomine TCR Beta short-read assay. Extraction of genomic DNA was performed on cultured CD4+ T cells. TCRdb independently ran MiXCR on the PCR reads; one entry per CDR3 protein. This table has some 20,000 distinct CDR3 sequences, around 55% appearing once. Trimming removed 5 bases from V and 1 base from J, with 12 bases in between. CDR3 size: 14 residues. The germline CDR1 and CDR2 sequences are DFQATT and SNEGSKA (reference sequence). Treatment given: 10-day PBMC culture with coronavirus spike peptide pools or control peptides (ViraFEST assay). Positivity by PCR occurred from March to December 2020, a period that predated US Alpha, Beta and Delta variants. Following culture for about eleven days, CD4+ T cells were isolated by negative selection.

These data originate in a study of vaccination and CD4 T cells after COVID-19. Sequenced sample: CD4+ T cells from blood, cultured in vitro. V and J are TRBV20-1 and TRBJ1-5; no firm D call. This sequence originates from a human donor who had recovered from COVID-19. CDR3 amino acids: CSAGGRVSNQPQHF. The CDR3 bases are TGCAGTGCTGGAGGTAGGGTAAGCAATCAGCCCCAGCATTTT.